A selection of T cell receptor beta chains follows, all from one sample in a study of cytotoxic CD8 clonotypes in ibrutinib-treated CLL. TCRdb's table, derived via immunoSEQ multiplex PCR, lists solely in-frame clones and lacks some. The sample holds 40,000 or so clones, roughly two thirds seen once. The sample consisted of PBMCs, taken at disease progression, from a patient treated with ibrutinib. Every receptor here comes from a human donor with chronic lymphocytic leukemia. CDR3s include the opening cysteine and the closing phenylalanine or tryptophan. Fields, in order: V gene, J gene, CDR3 protein.

V: TRBV5-1
J: TRBJ2-5
CDR3: CASSTLGNKGTQYF

V: TRBV11-2
J: TRBJ1-4
CDR3: CASSFYGKLFF

V: TRBV10-1
J: TRBJ1-2
CDR3: CASSAGDGYTF

V: TRBV28
J: TRBJ2-5
CDR3: CASSEPGRPQETQYF

V: TRBV6-5
J: TRBJ1-6
CDR3: CASSAGHENSPLHF

V: TRBV11-3
J: TRBJ2-1
CDR3: CASSLEQGSHNEQFF

V: TRBV19
J: TRBJ1-2
CDR3: CASRQAPNYGYTF

V: TRBV10-2
J: TRBJ2-7
CDR3: CASLEGATPRNEQYF

V: TRBV5-1
J: TRBJ1-1
CDR3: CASSLGEGATEAFF

V: TRBV6-6
J: TRBJ1-5
CDR3: CASSGPGYPQHF

V: TRBV27
J: TRBJ1-2
CDR3: CASRPSGVGGYTF

V: TRBV11-2
J: TRBJ2-7
CDR3: CASRGTLYEQYF

V: TRBV27
J: TRBJ2-5
CDR3: CASSLSWDSLQETQYF

V: TRBV4-1
J: TRBJ2-7
CDR3: CASSQVSGQGFYEQYF

V: TRBV25-1
J: TRBJ2-7
CDR3: CASRDYTYEQYF

V: TRBV5-5
J: TRBJ1-1
CDR3: CASKLRQGVGTEAFF

V: TRBV2
J: TRBJ2-5
CDR3: CALRLALFETQYF

V: TRBV28
J: TRBJ1-5
CDR3: CAGAELSQPQHF

V: TRBV5-1
J: TRBJ1-2
CDR3: CASSGGQGAGYTF

V: TRBV6-5
J: TRBJ1-2
CDR3: CASSPRQGRAYGYTF

V: TRBV11-2
J: TRBJ2-7
CDR3: CASSLGGLATYEQYF

V: TRBV6-4
J: TRBJ2-3
CDR3: CASSAQLGSADTQYF

V: TRBV11-2
J: TRBJ2-7
CDR3: CASSPPKVSGGYEQYF

V: TRBV7-9
J: TRBJ2-1
CDR3: CASSPRSRLAGIYNEQFF

V: TRBV19
J: TRBJ1-1
CDR3: CASSIRGGTEAFF

V: TRBV18
J: TRBJ1-5
CDR3: CASSPPDGHRNQPQHF

V: TRBV7-9
J: TRBJ1-1
CDR3: CASSAPNGIRAFF

V: TRBV6-1
J: TRBJ1-5
CDR3: CASSEYLRGNQPQHF

V: TRBV6-1
J: TRBJ2-7
CDR3: CASRIGVYEQYF

V: TRBV18
J: TRBJ1-3
CDR3: CASSPIDGVASGNTIYF

V: TRBV5-1
J: TRBJ2-3
CDR3: CASSLLEGTDTQYF

V: TRBV5-1
J: TRBJ2-7
CDR3: CASSNPLLTYEQYF

V: TRBV2
J: TRBJ1-2
CDR3: CASSVLASGYGYTF

V: TRBV6-5
J: TRBJ1-1
CDR3: CASSYGSGIINTEAFF

V: TRBV11-2
J: TRBJ1-1
CDR3: CASSLDLLGFGTEAFF

V: TRBV18
J: TRBJ2-7
CDR3: CASSLTSGNYEQYF

V: TRBV15
J: TRBJ2-6
CDR3: CATSQGGASGANVLTF

V: TRBV5-1
J: TRBJ1-2
CDR3: CASTNPGTENYGYTF

V: TRBV25-1
J: TRBJ1-4
CDR3: CASSSRDRGLEKLFF

V: TRBV6-4
J: TRBJ1-3
CDR3: CASSVNWGRGNTIYF

V: TRBV7-2
J: TRBJ2-7
CDR3: CASSLLYEQYF

V: TRBV14
J: TRBJ2-5
CDR3: CASSQGLKETQYF

V: TRBV7-8
J: TRBJ2-7
CDR3: CASSLIVASAEQYF

V: TRBV7-8
J: TRBJ1-5
CDR3: CASSLGLMGGASSNQPQHF

V: TRBV10-3
J: TRBJ2-6
CDR3: CAISPRGAGANVLTF

V: TRBV6-5
J: TRBJ2-5
CDR3: CARQYQETQYF

V: TRBV10-3
J: TRBJ2-1
CDR3: CAITVLAGANEQFF

V: TRBV5-5
J: TRBJ1-5
CDR3: CASSSGGGLDSNQPQHF

V: TRBV27
J: TRBJ1-2
CDR3: CASSWGARHGYGYTF

V: TRBV6-1
J: TRBJ2-7
CDR3: CASSRYEQYF

V: TRBV5-1
J: TRBJ1-1
CDR3: CASSLGDLNTEAFF